A single sample is the source of the 19 T cell receptor beta chains below, sequenced in a study of blood T cell repertoires in COVID-19 (dated by TCRdb to between 2020 and 2021). Libraries were prepared through the immunoSEQ multiplex PCR assay. Sourced from immuneACCESS, this table was stored by TCRdb with only in-frame sequences that have V and J called. A share of the clones is absent; for the studies checked, an unresolved V gene accounts for under half, and the remainder has no known explanation. The sample has some 160,000 clones on record, around 80% of them singletons. 4.2% of the sample comes from the top ten. Sequencing was done on a sample of peripheral blood. These receptor sequences come from a man between 60 and 75 years old with acute or convalescent COVID-19.

The chain couples TRBV5-1 to TRBJ1-1; 11 nucleotides match TRBD1. After removal of 0 bases from V and 7 bases from J, the junction contained 5 bases not matched to a gene. Germline CDR1 is SGHRS and CDR2 is YFSETQ. The CDR3 runs 15 residues. CDR3 loop: CASSLVGQGANEAFF. As DNA, the CDR3 is TGCGCCAGCAGCTTGGTAGGACAGGGGGCCAATGAAGCTTTCTTT.

This clone was seen a single time. The genes are TRBV29-1 and TRBJ2-1, with 10 bases fitting TRBD2. The CDR3 has 17 residues. Germline lookup yields CDR1 SQVTM and CDR2 ANQGSEA. V lost 3 bases and J lost 7; bases outside the gene matches: 15. The CDR3 DNA reads as TGCAGCGTTGAGGGGGCCGGAATAGCGGGAGGTCGGAATGAGCAGTTCTTC. It encodes CSVEGAGIAGGRNEQFF.

The genes are TRBV21-1 and TRBJ1-5; TRBD1 is the table's D call and was not checked against the DNA. TRBV21-1 is termed a pseudogene. CDR3 length: 14 residues. The CDR3 nucleotides are TGTGCCAGCAGCAACTCACAGGGGAACCAGCCCCAGCATTTT. It translates to CASSNSQGNQPQHF.

In this sample, this clone turned up once. This chain connects TRBV7-8 to TRBJ1-5, with D perhaps TRBD1 (5 bases). The V gene lost 5 bases and the J gene lost 2 bases, with 19 bases spanning the gap. The V gene's germline CDR1 is SGHVS and CDR2 FQNEAQ. The CDR3 contains 17 residues. The CDR3 nucleotides are TGTGCCAGCAGCCCCCACGGGCAGGGAATAGGCAATCAGCCCCAGCATTTT. Its protein product is CASSPHGQGIGNQPQHF.

The chain is built from TRBV5-1 and TRBJ1-6, with TRBD1 as a possible D gene (6 bases). CDR3 length: 16 amino acids. Germline V gives CDR1 SGHRS, CDR2 YFSETQ. V shed 6 bases and J shed 8 bases, with 21 bases lying between them. The CDR3 DNA reads TGCGCCAGCAAATACGGGGGGCGCGAGATGGATTCACCCCTCCACTTT. This encodes CASKYGGREMDSPLHF.

On this clone: The same CDR3 arises from other DNA sequences in this sample as well. This rearrangement joins TRBV5-1 to TRBJ2-5, with 8 bases aligning to TRBD1. Looked up from germline, CDR1 is SGHRS and CDR2 is YFSETQ. The CDR3 is 14 residues long. The V gene end was trimmed by 2 bases and the J gene end by 2 bases; junction bases not matched to a gene: 2. In nucleotides, the CDR3 is TGCGCCAGCAGCTTACAGGGGGGACAAGAGACCCAGTACTTC. This translates into CASSLQGGQETQYF.

The chain carries TRBV7-6 and TRBJ2-3, with D possibly matching TRBD1 (6 bases). Deletions cut 5 bases from V and 0 bases from J, with 12 bases between. Germline assignment: CDR1 SGHVS and CDR2 FNYEAQ. The CDR3 has 15 amino acids. The CDR3 loop is CASSPNRASTDTQYF. DNA of the CDR3: TGTGCCAGCAGCCCTAACAGGGCTAGCACAGATACGCAGTATTTT.

The chain is built from TRBV5-4 and TRBJ2-3, with 13 bases aligning to TRBD2. This CDR3 is built from 16 residues. Germline assignment: CDR1 SGHNT and CDR2 YYREEE (reference sequence). V gave up 3 bases and J gave up 1 base; unmatched junction bases: 2. CDR3 DNA sequence: TGTGCCAGCAGCTCCGGACTAGCGGGGGGCACAGATACGCAGTATTTT. It encodes CASSSGLAGGTDTQYF.

This chain links TRBV11-2 with TRBJ2-1; D call uncertain. CDR3 length equals 12 residues. Trimming took off 5 bases at V and 9 bases at J, with 11 bases between the two ends. Germline V gene lookup returns CDR1 SGHAT and CDR2 FQNNGV. CDR3 sequence reads: CASSLSRGEQFF. In DNA form, the CDR3 reads TGTGCCAGCAGCCTCTCCCGAGGTGAGCAGTTCTTC.

J is TRBJ2-1 and V is TRBV6-5; D not resolved. The CDR3 is 13 amino acids. Germline CDR1 and CDR2: MNHEY and SVGAGI. With 5 bases removed from V and 0 bases from J, the gap between germline ends came to 5 bases. The CDR3 sequence is CASSRSSYNEQFF. The CDR3 region has the DNA TGTGCCAGCAGTAGGAGCTCCTACAATGAGCAGTTCTTC.

The V gene is TRBV6-6, the J gene TRBJ2-7, with TRBD1 matching over 8 bases. The CDR3 runs 15 residues. Germline-derived CDR1 and CDR2 are MNHNY and SVGAGI (reference sequence). Trimming took 4 bases from V and 3 from J; bases not matched to a gene: 8. The CDR3 reads CASSWGRTGIYEQYF. The DNA of the CDR3 is TGTGCCAGCAGTTGGGGGCGGACAGGGATCTACGAGCAGTACTTC.

The CDR3 nucleotides read TGTGCCAGCAGCCAAGATATAGCGGGAGGGCCGGGGCGGAACAATGAGCAGTTCTTC. Protein sequence: CASSQDIAGGPGRNNEQFF. The chain has TRBV14 and TRBJ2-1; 11 nucleotides align to TRBD2. Trimming took 0 bases from V and 5 from J; bases not matched to a gene: 12. Germline lookup yields CDR1 SGHDN and CDR2 FVKESK. CDR3 length: 19 amino acids. Using reference TRBV14 and TRBJ2-1 for the parts outside the CDR3, the full variable domain is EAGVTQFPSHSVIEKGQTVTLRCDPISGHDNLYWYRRVMGKEIKFLLHFVKESKQDESGMPNNRFLAERTGGTYSTLKVQPAELEDSGVYFCASSQDIAGGPGRNNEQFFGPGTRLTVL.

The chain combines TRBV3-1 (or the pseudogene TRBV3-2) with TRBJ1-6; D is perhaps TRBD1 (5 bases). This CDR3 has 14 amino acids. Germline loops: CDR1 LGHDT, CDR2 YNNKEL (reference sequence). V lost 1 base and J lost 9, with 10 bases in between. CDR3 residues: CASSQGTIGSPLHF. The DNA for the CDR3 is TGTGCCAGCAGCCAAGGGACAATCGGTTCACCCCTCCACTTT.

The chain links TRBV7-9 to TRBJ1-2; D perhaps matches TRBD1 (6 bases). Germline assignment: CDR1 SEHNR and CDR2 FQNEAQ (reference sequence). This CDR3 is 15 amino acids long. Trimming removed 2 bases at V and 4 bases at J, with 14 bases between. Here the CDR3 reads CASSLRGGGVYGYTF. The CDR3 DNA sequence: TGTGCCAGCAGCTTACGTGGAGGGGGGGTCTATGGCTACACCTTC.

The chain combines TRBV19 with TRBJ1-2; 7 nucleotides agree with TRBD1. Germline V gene sequence: CDR1 LNHDA, CDR2 SQIVND (reference sequence). Trimming took 7 bases from V and 3 from J; bases not matched to a gene: 2. This CDR3 has 12 residues. CDR3 amino acids: CASIGTDYGYTF. Written as DNA, the CDR3 is TGTGCCAGTATCGGGACAGACTATGGCTACACCTTC. Drawing the rest from reference TRBV19 and TRBJ1-2, the complete variable domain is DGGITQSPKYLFRKEGQNVTLSCEQNLNHDAMYWYRQDPGQGLRLIYYSQIVNDFQKGDIAEGYSVSREKKESFPLTVTSAQKNPTAFYLCASIGTDYGYTFGSGTRLTVV.

This chain uses TRBV5-4 with TRBJ1-2; 7 nucleotides align to TRBD1. This CDR3 has 13 amino acids. From germline, CDR1 is SGHNT and CDR2 YYREEE (reference sequence). J lost 6 bases, V lost 0 bases, and 2 bases had no gene match. CDR3 amino acids: CASSLVGGNGYTF. Here the CDR3 DNA reads TGTGCCAGCAGCTTGGTAGGGGGCAATGGCTACACCTTC.

The chain is built from TRBV24-1 and TRBJ2-1; 11 nucleotides agree with TRBD2. V shed 3 bases, J shed 3 bases, and the junction held 3 bases outside the gene matches. The CDR3 runs 16 residues. The germline CDR1 and CDR2 sequences are KGHDR and SFDVKD. CDR3 nucleotide sequence: TGTGCCACCAGTGATACTACTAGCGGGGGCTACAATGAGCAGTTCTTC. Translation: CATSDTTSGGYNEQFF.

V gene TRBV12-3 or TRBV12-4 combines with J gene TRBJ2-5, with a possible D match to TRBD1 (6 bases). The V gene lost 7 bases and the J gene lost 1 base, with 10 bases spanning the gap. This CDR3 has 13 residues. DNA for the CDR3: TGTGCCAGCACCTTGACAGGCCAAGAGACCCAGTACTTC. Its protein product is CASTLTGQETQYF.

The chain recombines TRBV7-9 with TRBJ2-2; TRBD2 aligns across 12 bases. With 5 bases clipped from V and 1 base from J, the junction kept 8 bases outside the gene matches. The CDR3 length is 18 residues. The germline CDR1 and CDR2 sequences are SEHNR and FQNEAQ (reference sequence). The CDR3 DNA reads as TGTGCCAGCAGCCCTGACTTGGGACTAGCGGGGAACACCGGGGAGCTGTTTTTT. This sequence encodes CASSPDLGLAGNTGELFF.